The clone carrying this T cell receptor beta chain has only one observation. This CDR3 region has 15 residues. The V and J ends lost 4 bases and 1 base respectively, with 12 bases between them. Germline V gene data show CDR1 as SGHKS and CDR2 as YYEKEE (reference sequence). This entry comes from a study of blood T cell repertoires in COVID-19. In the original processing: Estimates of nucleated cell counts were drawn from the amplification of reference gene primers. Assay used: immunoSEQ multiplex PCR; TCRdb lists only in-frame clones, some missing. That table furnishes V, J and clone size, whereas the DNA furnished D and trimming. The repertoire consists of some 260,000 clones, with over 70% occurring once and the leading ten covering roughly a tenth.

The TCR comes from a woman aged 70-85 years with COVID-19, enrolled during active disease. Sequences were obtained from peripheral blood. The V and J genes are TRBV5-5 and TRBJ2-1; weak D call: TRBD1 (5 bases). The CDR3 bases are TGTGCCAGCAGCCCCTTCAAGGGGTCCTACAATGAGCAGTTCTTC. The encoded protein is CASSPFKGSYNEQFF.